This T cell receptor beta chain derives from a study of OX40 agonist ivuxolimab in advanced cancers. Looking at the study overall: Patients were dosed with the agonistic anti-OX40 (CD134) antibody ivuxolimab. Dose-escalation cases comprised hepatocellular carcinoma, melanoma, renal cell or head and neck cancer. Whole-study findings and limits: CD4+ T cells averaged fewer expanded clones than CD8+ T cells.

The method was immunoSEQ multiplex PCR; TCRdb's version includes in-frame clones alone and lacks a portion of them. The table records about 60,000 clones, 83% of them present only once. Notes on this clone: What it binds is not known.

CDR3 length equals 15 residues. Germline CDR1 is MNHEY and CDR2 is SVGAGI. V was clipped by 1 base and J by 4 bases, with 11 bases between them. The receptor comes from an adult with an advanced solid tumor such as melanoma, head and neck, liver or kidney cancer. The genes are TRBV6-5 and TRBJ1-3; D not certain. Source: CD4+ or CD8+ T cells sorted from blood, taken in a trial of the OX40 agonist ivuxolimab. As DNA, the CDR3 is TGTGCCAGCAGTTACTATCCGGCGAAGGGAAACACCATATATTTT. Protein sequence: CASSYYPAKGNTIYF.